Listed below are T cell receptor beta chains from one sample, sequenced in a study of blood T cell repertoires in COVID-19. Method: immunoSEQ multiplex PCR; TCRdb's copy keeps in-frame clones and lacks some. Among 250,000 or so clones, less than 90% were seen once, and the ten largest hold 5.5% to 6.5%. The sample was peripheral blood. All receptors derive from a man in his sixties with acute or convalescent COVID-19. Each CDR3 is given with its conserved first and last residue. The D gene is left open where the match is weak.

>TRBJ2-3|TRBV7-2|TRBD2
CASTSSGGSTDTQYF
>TRBJ2-7|TRBV7-8|TRBD2
CASRGGFSSWEQYF
>TRBJ2-3|TRBV12-3/TRBV12-4|.
CASRSDGADTQYF
>TRBJ2-7|TRBV5-1|TRBD2
CASSLWAGGDTYEQYF
>TRBJ1-2|TRBV6-1|.
CASSERGSNYGYTF
>TRBJ1-1|TRBV7-2|.
CASSLAAGLNTEAFF
>TRBJ1-1|TRBV15|.
CATSRRQTANTEAFF
>TRBJ2-7|TRBV4-3|TRBD1
CASSQGRGTYEQYF
>TRBJ2-7|TRBV6-2/TRBV6-3|TRBD2
CASRPSGFEQYF
>TRBJ2-1|TRBV6-2/TRBV6-3|TRBD2
CASSFHSGSGRDEQFF
>TRBJ2-5|TRBV19|TRBD2
CASSTRGRGFGETQYF
>TRBJ1-5|TRBV24-1|.
CATSDGTALRPQHF
>TRBJ1-5|TRBV23-1|TRBD1
CASSQSHDRDNQPQHF
>TRBJ2-6|TRBV9|.
CASSIQGSFSGANVLTF
>TRBJ2-5|TRBV25-1|TRBD1
CASSVSGGLQETQYF
>TRBJ2-1|TRBV2|.
CASQPTGNEQFF
>TRBJ2-7|TRBV28|TRBD2
CASSSIGLEGHEQYF
>TRBJ1-1|TRBV6-2/TRBV6-3|.
CASSPTRREAFF
>TRBJ1-1|TRBV7-2|.
CASSVRRGTTEAFF
>TRBJ1-6|TRBV6-5|.
CASRRGKGSPLHF
>TRBJ2-1|TRBV19|.
CASSPESLYNEQFF
>TRBJ1-1|TRBV19|TRBD1
CASSTPGQGRLNTEAFF
>TRBJ2-7|TRBV7-2|.
CASSSGIYEQYF
>TRBJ1-6|TRBV25-1|.
CASGRTTSSYNSPLHF
>TRBJ2-7|TRBV5-1|TRBD1
CASSPRQGGSYEQYF
>TRBJ2-2|TRBV5-1|.
CASSGRNTGELFF
>TRBJ2-3|TRBV6-2/TRBV6-3|.
CASSYPLVRHRATDTQYF
>TRBJ1-5|TRBV5-3|.
CARSLRGISRGHPRPYSNQPQHF
>TRBJ1-1|TRBV20-1|.
CSATRGEAFF
>TRBJ1-4|TRBV27|.
CASSSPLSLEGKLFF
>TRBJ2-1|TRBV19|.
CASSSRGPSSYNEQFF
>TRBJ1-2|TRBV20-1|.
CSASISGTANYGYTF
>TRBJ2-7|TRBV5-6|.
CASSFTGRLGAYEQYF
>TRBJ1-1|TRBV27|.
CASSLEENTEAFF
>TRBJ1-2|TRBV5-1|TRBD1
CASSSAGGYGYTF
>TRBJ2-1|TRBV24-1|TRBD1
CATSDPGQEQFF
>TRBJ2-7|TRBV5-4|.
CASSPSQGFIGEQYF
>TRBJ2-1|TRBV9|.
CASSVRTGRDEQFF
>TRBJ1-2|TRBV18|.
CASSPRGQMHYGYTF
>TRBJ1-5|TRBV28|.
CATGLISSNQPQHF
>TRBJ2-3|TRBV28|TRBD2
CASSFLRTSGSRADTQYF
>TRBJ2-7|TRBV9|TRBD1
CASSVEDRVYEQYF
>TRBJ1-3|TRBV19|.
CASSEDENTIYF
>TRBJ2-5|TRBV19|.
CASSIGTGSQETQYF
>TRBJ2-2|TRBV7-3|.
CASSLTSSAAGELFF
>TRBJ2-3|TRBV16|.
CASSQAGLTDSTDTQYF
>TRBJ2-5|TRBV4-1|TRBD1
CASSPTGTGVPETQYF
>TRBJ2-5|TRBV5-6|.
CASSQQGFPKETQYF
>TRBJ2-7|TRBV4-3|TRBD1
CASSLTGDYEQYF
>TRBJ2-2|TRBV7-2|TRBD1
CASSLRQGSGELFF
>TRBJ1-4|TRBV4-2|.
CASSQELAVLEKLFF
>TRBJ2-5|TRBV7-2|.
CASSLGVGDIQETQYF
>TRBJ2-7|TRBV30|.
CAWAPVAREQYF
>TRBJ1-1|TRBV5-4|.
CASSLAGGSGTEAFF